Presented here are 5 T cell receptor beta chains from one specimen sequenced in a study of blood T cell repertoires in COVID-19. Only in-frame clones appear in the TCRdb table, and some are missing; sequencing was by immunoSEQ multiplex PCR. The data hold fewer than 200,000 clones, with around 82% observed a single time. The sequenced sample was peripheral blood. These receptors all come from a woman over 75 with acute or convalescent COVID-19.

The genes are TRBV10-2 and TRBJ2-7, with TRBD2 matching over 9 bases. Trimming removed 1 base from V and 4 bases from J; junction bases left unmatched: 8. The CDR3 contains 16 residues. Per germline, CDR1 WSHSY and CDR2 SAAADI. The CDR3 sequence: CASSEWGVGLAYEQYF. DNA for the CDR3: TGCGCCAGCAGTGAGTGGGGCGTGGGACTAGCTTACGAGCAGTACTTC.

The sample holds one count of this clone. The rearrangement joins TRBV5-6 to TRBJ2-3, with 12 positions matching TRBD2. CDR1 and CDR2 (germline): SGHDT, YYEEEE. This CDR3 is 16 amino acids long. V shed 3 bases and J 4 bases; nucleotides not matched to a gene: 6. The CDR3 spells CASSSTTSGRADTQYF. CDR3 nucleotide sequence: TGTGCCAGCAGCTCGACGACTAGCGGGAGAGCAGATACGCAGTATTTT. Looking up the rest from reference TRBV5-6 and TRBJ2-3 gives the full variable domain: DAGVTQSPTHLIKTRGQQVTLRCSPKSGHDTVSWYQQALGQGPQFIFQYYEEEERQRGNFPDRFSGHQFPNYSSELNVNALLLGDSALYLCASSSTTSGRADTQYFGPGTRLTVL.

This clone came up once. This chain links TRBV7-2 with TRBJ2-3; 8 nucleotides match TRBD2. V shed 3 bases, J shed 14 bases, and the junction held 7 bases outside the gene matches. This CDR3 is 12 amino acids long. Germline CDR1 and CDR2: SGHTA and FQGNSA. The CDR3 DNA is TGTGCCAGCAGCTTGGGGACTAGTCGGTCGTATTTT. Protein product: CASSLGTSRSYF. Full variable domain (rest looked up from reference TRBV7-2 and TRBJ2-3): GAGVSQSPSNKVTEKGKDVELRCDPISGHTALYWYRQSLGQGLEFLIYFQGNSAPDKSGLPSDRFSAERTGGSVSTLTIQRTQQEDSAVYLCASSLGTSRSYFGPGTRLTVL.

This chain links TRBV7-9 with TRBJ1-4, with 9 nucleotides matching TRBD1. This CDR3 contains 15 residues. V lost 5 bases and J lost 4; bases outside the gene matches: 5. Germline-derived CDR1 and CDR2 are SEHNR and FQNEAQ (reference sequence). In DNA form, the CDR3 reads TGTGCCAGCAGCCGGCGACAGGGGGATAATGAAAAACTGTTTTTT. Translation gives CASSRRQGDNEKLFF.

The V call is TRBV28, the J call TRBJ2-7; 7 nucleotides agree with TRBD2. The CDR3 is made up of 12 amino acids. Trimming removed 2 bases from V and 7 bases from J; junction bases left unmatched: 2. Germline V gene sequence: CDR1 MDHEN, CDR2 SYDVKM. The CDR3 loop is CASSLPGREQYF. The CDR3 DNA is TGTGCCAGCAGTTTACCCGGGAGGGAGCAGTACTTC.